The entry that follows covers one TCR beta chain sequence. This clonotype was observed a few times. The target of this receptor is not known. Qualities for individual bases were not recorded, and no much larger clone is one base off. Preparation of the library involved RT-PCR. Reads for this sample came from a NextSeq 550. TCRdb took the public reads, trimmed them with fastp at Q25, ran MiXCR for clone calling and kept in-frame beta chains. Identical CDR3 protein sequences are pooled into one entry, listed with their most common genes and DNA. A total of about a million distinct CDR3 sequences appear in this sample, roughly 18% of them only once. The top ten clones comprise 5.5% to 6.5% of the sample. The sample comes from a study of patients and donors after allogeneic stem cell transplantation (dated by TCRdb to about 2020). Including cysteine and phenylalanine, the CDR3 has 12 amino acids. Of the read, only the CDR3 DNA is kept; its 36 bases are in frame from base 1. Trimming removed 4 bases from V and 5 bases from J, leaving 9 bases between the germline ends. CDR1 is given as SGHVS and CDR2 as FQNEAQ, both from the germline V gene.

The rearrangement joined TRBV7-8 to TRBJ2-7; too little of a D gene remains to name it. The clonotype originates from a human donor who was either an allogeneic HSCT recipient or a stem cell or donor lymphocyte infusion donor (not recorded which). It is not recorded whose cells these are; they may come from a transplant donor. The specimen sequenced was blood, either unsorted or a sorted T cell fraction (not recorded which). The nucleotide sequence is given as TGTGCCAGCAGCTCTGGGGATAACGAGCAGTACTTC. It translates as CASSSGDNEQYF. Here the CDR3 is joined to the reference TRBV7-8 and TRBJ2-7 genes, and the full variable domain is: GAGVSQSPRYKVAKRGQDVALRCDPISGHVSLFWYQQALGQGPEFLTYFQNEAQLDKSGLPSDRFFAERPEGSVSTLKIQRTQQEDSAVYLCASSSGDNEQYFGPGTRLTVT.